In its sample, the clone carrying this T cell receptor (beta chain) was seen a few times. Its antigen is unidentified. This sample is drawn from a study of Graves' ophthalmopathy and Graves' hyperthyroidism. Whole-study context: No progression to ophthalmopathy over 18 months defined stable hyperthyroidism.

RNA transcripts served as template for amplifying TCR beta CDR3 sequences. Second-round multiplex PCR came after a first-round RT-PCR that employed HTBI primers. Each CDR3 protein gets one entry after TCRdb re-called the multiplex PCR reads with MiXCR. The sample carries over a million distinct CDR3 sequences, roughly 35% recorded once. The CDR3 length is 15 residues. From germline, CDR1 is MNHEY and CDR2 SVGAGI. The V and J ends lost 5 bases and 5 bases respectively, with 15 bases between them. Points from the study as a whole: Most expanded clonotypes from thyroid (those above 0.001 frequency) were also found in blood.

This clonotype originated in an adult man with Graves' hyperthyroidism. The sample taken for sequencing was peripheral blood or thyroid tissue (not recorded which). The chain uses TRBV6-5 and TRBJ1-4; the D is unclear. CDR3 coding DNA: TGTGCCAGCAGTGCGAACTCCGGGCGAAATGAAAAACTGTTTTTT. The encoded protein is CASSANSGRNEKLFF.